Shown below are 18 T cell receptor beta chains from a single sample sequenced in a study of CD8 T cells in ankylosing spondylitis (dated by TCRdb to 2016 to 2017). To prepare the library, 5' RACE was applied. The sample was run on an Illumina HiSeq 2500. Clones were called with MiXCR by TCRdb after fastp trimmed the public reads at Q25, and only in-frame beta chains were retained. Each entry is one CDR3 protein sequence, shown with its most common DNA and genes. In all, the sample holds about 90,000 distinct CDR3 sequences, and more than 25% of those were seen once. The ten largest clonotypes hold around 60% of the sample. Sequenced sample: blood, either unsorted or a sorted T cell fraction (not recorded which). These receptors were obtained from a male donor with ankylosing spondylitis or in good health (not recorded which).

This chain links TRBV6-2 or TRBV6-3 with TRBJ2-1; 7 bases line up with TRBD1. J gave up 4 bases and V 6 bases, and 6 bases lay outside the gene matches. The CDR3 totals 14 residues. Per germline, CDR1 MNHEY and CDR2 SVGEGT. This chain's CDR3 is CASRTGTAYNEQFF. The CDR3 region has the DNA TGTGCCAGCAGAACCGGGACAGCTTACAATGAGCAGTTCTTC.

A single count supports this clonotype. The chain carries TRBV29-1 and TRBJ2-5, with 10 nucleotides matching TRBD1. Trimming removed 1 base from V and 5 bases from J; junction bases left unmatched: 7. CDR3 length: 15 residues. Germline V gives CDR1 SQVTM, CDR2 ANQGSEA. CDR3 loop: CSVEGGTGELETQYF. The CDR3 nucleotides are TGCAGCGTTGAAGGAGGGACAGGGGAATTGGAGACCCAGTACTTC.

This clonotype was found a few times. The chain combines TRBV20-1 with TRBJ2-3, with D tentatively TRBD1 or TRBD2 (6 bases each). CDR1 DFQATT and CDR2 SNEGSKA come from the germline V gene (reference sequence). V lost 6 bases, J lost 6 bases, and 10 bases lay in between. The CDR3 runs to 11 residues. CDR3 nucleotides: TGCAGTGCCCAAGGGGGGGATACGCAGTATTTT. Translation: CSAQGGDTQYF.

The rearrangement joins TRBV20-1 to TRBJ2-7; TRBD2 is a possible D gene (5 bases). This CDR3 has 15 residues. CDR1 and CDR2 (germline): DFQATT, SNEGSKA (reference sequence). The V and J ends lost 3 bases and 7 bases respectively, with 22 bases between them. CDR3 loop: CSARDGREALPEQYF. CDR3 in DNA: TGCAGTGCTAGGGATGGACGGGAAGCCCTTCCGGAGCAGTACTTC.

This clonotype has more than one count but fewer than ten. The gene calls are TRBV28 and TRBJ2-7, with 11 bases fitting TRBD1. The ends lost 6 bases at V and 0 bases at J; junction bases unmatched: 4. CDR1 MDHEN and CDR2 SYDVKM come from the germline V gene. The CDR3 has 15 amino acids. The CDR3 is CASRRDRGFSYEQYF. CDR3 DNA: TGTGCCAGCAGACGGGACAGGGGGTTCTCCTACGAGCAGTACTTC.

The V and J genes are TRBV20-1 and TRBJ2-3; 9 bases fit TRBD2. Germline V CDR1 and CDR2: DFQATT, SNEGSKA (reference sequence). The V segment lost 3 bases and the J segment 0 bases; nucleotides outside the gene matches: 4. The CDR3 is 15 amino acids. The CDR3 protein is CSASRAGGSTDTQYF. CDR3 nucleotides: TGCAGTGCTAGTCGAGCGGGGGGAAGCACAGATACGCAGTATTTT.

This sequence joins TRBV20-1 and TRBJ2-5; maybe TRBD2 (6 bases). Trimming removed 7 bases from V and 7 bases from J, with 19 bases in between. The germline CDR1 and CDR2 sequences are DFQATT and SNEGSKA (reference sequence). This CDR3 contains 13 residues. The CDR3 sequence: CSVKGTDEVTQYF. DNA for the CDR3: TGCAGTGTTAAGGGGACTGACGAGGTGACCCAGTACTTC.

On this clonotype itself: One end of the junction fails to match germline, which may point to a read error. The chain carries TRBV7-7 and TRBJ2-2, with a possible D match to TRBD1 (5 bases). This CDR3 region has 13 residues. Germline assignment: CDR1 SSHAT and CDR2 FNYEAQ (reference sequence). The DNA of the CDR3 is TGTGCTAGCAGTCTGACAGACACCGGGGAGCTGTTTTTT. As protein: CASSLTDTGELFF.

This clonotype was detected only a few times. The CDR3 loop reads CASSSPSRDSNQPQHF. The CDR3 DNA sequence: TGTGCCAGCAGTTCCCCCAGCAGGGATAGCAATCAGCCCCAGCATTTT. V and J are TRBV27 and TRBJ1-5; a weak D match, TRBD1 (5 bases). CDR3 length equals 16 residues. Germline CDR1 MNHEY, CDR2 SMNVEV (reference sequence). V shed 4 bases and J shed 0 bases, with 13 bases lying between them.

The chain uses TRBV7-9 and TRBJ1-2; D is unclear. Germline values: CDR1 SEHNR, CDR2 FQNEAQ (reference sequence). Trimming pared 8 bases from V and 5 bases from J, leaving 12 bases between. CDR3 length equals 12 residues. The CDR3 protein is CASLDGLYGYTF. CDR3 nucleotides: TGTGCCAGCCTGGACGGATTGTATGGCTACACCTTC.

The rearrangement joins TRBV6-1 to TRBJ1-1, with D possibly TRBD1 on 5 matching bases. Trimming removed 8 bases at V and 5 bases at J, with 15 bases between. The CDR3 is made up of 13 amino acids. CDR1 and CDR2 from the germline V gene are MNHNS and SASEGT. This CDR3 is CASDRREQTEAFF. In DNA form, the CDR3 reads TGTGCCAGCGACAGACGGGAGCAGACTGAAGCTTTCTTT.

The sample holds a few counts of this clonotype. V usage is TRBV7-2 and J usage is TRBJ2-4; TRBD2 matches 7 bases. V shed 5 bases, J shed 5 bases, and the junction held 9 bases outside the gene matches. This CDR3 contains 15 residues. Germline CDR1 and CDR2: SGHTA and FQGNSA. CDR3 coding DNA: TGTGCCAGCAGCCGACTACTAGCGCAGCAAAACATTCAGTACTTC. Translated, it gives CASSRLLAQQNIQYF.

The chain links TRBV18 to TRBJ2-5; 7 positions agree with TRBD1. The CDR3 contains 14 residues. CDR1 is KGHSH, CDR2 LQKENI, per germline. V lost 3 bases to trimming and J lost 4 bases; unmatched junction nucleotides: 5. CDR3 in DNA: TGTGCCAGCTCACCGGCCGACAGGGCAGAGACCCAGTACTTC. This gives the protein CASSPADRAETQYF.

The genes are TRBV12-3 or TRBV12-4 and TRBJ2-1; 7 bases fit TRBD1. This CDR3 has 14 amino acids. V shed 8 bases and J 3 bases; nucleotides not matched to a gene: 7. CDR3 residues: CASGNRGHYNEQFF. The CDR3 region has the DNA TGTGCCAGCGGGAACAGGGGTCACTACAATGAGCAGTTCTTC.

The V and J genes are TRBV6-5 and TRBJ2-5; D is unclear. This CDR3 region has 12 residues. Per germline, CDR1 MNHEY and CDR2 SVGAGI. The V end lost 4 bases, the J end lost 2 bases, and 5 bases lay between the germline ends. CDR3 loop: CASSSGQETQYF. DNA of the CDR3: TGTGCCAGCAGTTCTGGGCAAGAGACCCAGTACTTC.

This clonotype was recorded a few times. The chain recombines TRBV5-1 with TRBJ2-5; TRBD1 is a possible D gene (6 bases). Per germline, CDR1 SGHRS and CDR2 YFSETQ. Trimming removed 4 bases from V and 3 bases from J, with 10 bases in between. The CDR3 loop spans 13 amino acids. The CDR3 spells CASSTDSKETQYF. CDR3 DNA: TGCGCCAGCAGCACGGACAGTAAAGAGACCCAGTACTTC.

The chain has TRBV7-3 and TRBJ1-1; the D is unclear. V was clipped by 1 base and J by 1 base, with 7 bases between them. Germline CDR1 is SGHTA and CDR2 is FQGTGA. The CDR3 has 14 amino acids. This CDR3 reads CASSLNAGNTEAFF. The CDR3 DNA reads as TGTGCCAGCAGCTTAAACGCGGGGAACACTGAAGCTTTCTTT.

The V and J genes are TRBV20-1 and TRBJ2-1; D is undetermined. CDR1 DFQATT and CDR2 SNEGSKA come from the germline V gene (reference sequence). Trimming took 0 bases from V and 0 from J, leaving 6 bases between them. This CDR3 has 14 amino acids. CDR3 residues: CSARDMSSYNEQFF. In nucleotides, the CDR3 is TGCAGTGCTAGAGATATGAGCTCCTACAATGAGCAGTTCTTC.